A selection of T cell receptor beta chains follows, all from one sample in a study of blood T cell repertoires in COVID-19. The protocol was immunoSEQ multiplex PCR, while the TCRdb copy is restricted to in-frame clones and leaves out a portion. The sample yields roughly 41,000 clones, approximately 80% seen once. The sample consisted of peripheral blood. The source of these receptors is a man in his sixties with COVID-19, enrolled during active disease. Both conserved end residues are part of each CDR3. The order of the fields is J gene, V gene, D gene, clone size, CDR3 DNA, CDR3 protein. D genes are given only for firm matches. Rows give clone size only sometimes, using once, few, many, or a class for an expanded clone.

TRBJ2-4 TRBV19 TRBD2 . TGTGCCAGTAGGAAAACGAGGGGACTAGCGGGAGAGCTAGCCAAAAACATTCAGTACTTC CASRKTRGLAGELAKNIQYF
TRBJ2-7 TRBV11-2 . . TGTGCCAGCAGCAAAAGTTTCCAGGGGACAACCTACGAGCAGTACTTC CASSKSFQGTTYEQYF
TRBJ2-3 TRBV3-1/TRBV3-2 . . TGTGCCAGCAGCCAAGCGGGTCGGAGCACAGATACGCAGTATTTT CASSQAGRSTDTQYF
TRBJ1-6 TRBV15 TRBD1 . TGTGCCACCAGGGGGACAGGGGAGTCACCCCTCCACTTT CATRGTGESPLHF
TRBJ1-5 TRBV10-3 . . TGTGCCATCAGTGAATTAGGAGGGAAAGGTCAGCCCCAGCATTTT CAISELGGKGQPQHF
TRBJ1-4 TRBV9 . . TGTGCCAGCCGTCGGGACATTTGGGACGAAAAACTGTTTTTT CASRRDIWDEKLFF
TRBJ1-1 TRBV5-1 TRBD1 . TGCGCCAGCAGCTCACAGGGGGCCAACACTGAAGCTTTCTTT CASSSQGANTEAFF
TRBJ1-1 TRBV28 . . TGTGCCAGCAGTTTATGGGGCAGCTCTGGTTTTGAAGCTTTCTTT CASSLWGSSGFEAFF
TRBJ1-1 TRBV18 . . TGTGCCAGCTCACCAAACAGGGCGAACACTGAAGCTTTCTTT CASSPNRANTEAFF
TRBJ1-1 TRBV19 . few TGTGCCAGTAGTACAACGACAGGTGTAGCTTTCTTT CASSTTTGVAFF
TRBJ1-4 TRBV15 . . TGTGCCACCTCTCCCGGGGGGGTTGAAAAACTGTTTTTT CATSPGGVEKLFF
TRBJ2-1 TRBV30 TRBD2 . TGTGCCTGGAGTAGACTAACTAGCGGCTCCTACAATGAGCAGTTCTTC CAWSRLTSGSYNEQFF
TRBJ2-5 TRBV7-9 TRBD1 . TGTGCCAGCAGCTTAAGTTCGACAGGGGGCTTAGAGACCCAGTACTTC CASSLSSTGGLETQYF
TRBJ1-1 TRBV7-9 . . TGTGCCAGCAGCTTAGGTCAGGTCGGGAACACTGAAGCTTTCTTT CASSLGQVGNTEAFF
TRBJ2-1 TRBV7-9 TRBD1 . TGTGCCAGCAGCCGGGACAGGGATAACAATGAGCAGTTCTTC CASSRDRDNNEQFF
TRBJ1-2 TRBV5-1 . . TGCGCCAGCAGCCCTACAGGGCTCGATGGCTACACCTTC CASSPTGLDGYTF
TRBJ1-1 TRBV3-1/TRBV3-2 . . TGTGCCAGCAGCCAGAATCACCGAGTCAAGACTGAAGCTTTCTTT CASSQNHRVKTEAFF
TRBJ1-1 TRBV7-6 TRBD1 . TGTGCCAGCAGCAAGGGCGGCAGGGGGTATGCGGGAACTGAAGCTTTCTTT CASSKGGRGYAGTEAFF
TRBJ2-2 TRBV9 . once TGTGCCAGCAGCGCATACACCGGGGAGCTGTTTTTT CASSAYTGELFF
TRBJ2-2 TRBV6-5 TRBD2 . TGTGCCAGCATAGCGGGAGCGAACACCGGGGAGCTGTTTTTT CASIAGANTGELFF
TRBJ2-2 TRBV18 TRBD2 . TGTGCCAGCTCACGAGACCGGGGGGCCGGGGAGCTGTTTTTT CASSRDRGAGELFF
TRBJ1-1 TRBV18 . . TGTGCCAGCTCACGGACAGCGAACACTGAAGCTTTCTTT CASSRTANTEAFF
TRBJ2-3 TRBV5-1 . . TGCGCCAGCAGGCTGGGCCCAGATACGCAGTATTTT CASRLGPDTQYF
TRBJ2-2 TRBV5-4 TRBD2 . TGTGCCAGCAGTTCTTTCGGGAGGGGAATGAACACCGGGGAGCTGTTTTTT CASSSFGRGMNTGELFF
TRBJ1-1 TRBV7-2 . . TGTGCCAGCAGCCCATACACTGAAGCTTTCTTT CASSPYTEAFF